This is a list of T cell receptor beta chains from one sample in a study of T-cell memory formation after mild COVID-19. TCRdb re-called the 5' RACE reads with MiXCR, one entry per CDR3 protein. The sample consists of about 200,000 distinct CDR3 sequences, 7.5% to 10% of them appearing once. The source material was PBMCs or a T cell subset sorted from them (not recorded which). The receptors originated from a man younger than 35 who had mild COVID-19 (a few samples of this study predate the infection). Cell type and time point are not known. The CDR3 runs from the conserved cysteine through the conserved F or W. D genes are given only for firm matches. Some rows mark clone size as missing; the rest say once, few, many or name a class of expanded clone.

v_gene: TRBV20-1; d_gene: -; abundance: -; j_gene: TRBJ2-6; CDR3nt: TGCAGTGCTAGAGCTAGGGGACACATTTTCGGCTCTGGGGCCAACGTCCTGACTTTC; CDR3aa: CSARARGHIFGSGANVLTF
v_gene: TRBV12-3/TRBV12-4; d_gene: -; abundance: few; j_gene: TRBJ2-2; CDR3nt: TGTGCCAGCAGTCCTAACAGTCTAAACACCGGGGAGCTGTTTTTT; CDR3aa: CASSPNSLNTGELFF
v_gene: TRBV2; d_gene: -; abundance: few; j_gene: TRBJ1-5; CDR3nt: TGTGCCAGCAGGTTAACGGGGCAGCCCCAGCATTTT; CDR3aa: CASRLTGQPQHF
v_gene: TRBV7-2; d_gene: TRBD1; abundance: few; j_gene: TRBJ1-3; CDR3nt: TGTGCCAGCAGCTTAGCGGGACAGGGCGCTGGAAACACCATATATTTT; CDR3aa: CASSLAGQGAGNTIYF
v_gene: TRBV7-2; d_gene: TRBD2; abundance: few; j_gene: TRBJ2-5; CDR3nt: TGTGCCAGCAGCTTACTAGCGGGGTTGGAGACCCAGTACTTC; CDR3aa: CASSLLAGLETQYF
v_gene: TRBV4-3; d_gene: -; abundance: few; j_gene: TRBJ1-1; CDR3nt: TGCGCCAGCAGCCAAGAGAACAGGGAGAACACTGAAGCTTTCTTT; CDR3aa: CASSQENRENTEAFF
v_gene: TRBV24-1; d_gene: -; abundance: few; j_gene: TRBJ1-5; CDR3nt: TGTGCCACCAGTGACGGAGGGTGGAATCAGCCCCAGCATTTT; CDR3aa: CATSDGGWNQPQHF
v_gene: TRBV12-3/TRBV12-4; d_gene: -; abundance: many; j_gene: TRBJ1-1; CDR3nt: TGTGCCAGCAGTAACCTTCCCGGCACTGAAGCTTTCTTT; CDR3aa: CASSNLPGTEAFF
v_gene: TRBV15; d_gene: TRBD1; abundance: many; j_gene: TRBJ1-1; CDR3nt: TGTGCCACCGGGAGGGGGGGGACAGCAGGGACTGAAGCTTTCTTT; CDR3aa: CATGRGGTAGTEAFF
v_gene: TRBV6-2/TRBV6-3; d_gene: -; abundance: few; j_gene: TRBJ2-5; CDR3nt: TGTGCCAGCAGTCCGGGGTGGGGGACCCAGTACTTC; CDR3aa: CASSPGWGTQYF
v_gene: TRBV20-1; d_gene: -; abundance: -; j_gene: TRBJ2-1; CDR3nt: TGCAGTGCTAGGGTTACGGGGCCCGAGCAGTTCTTC; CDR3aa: CSARVTGPEQFF
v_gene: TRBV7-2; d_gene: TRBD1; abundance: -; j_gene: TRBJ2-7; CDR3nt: TGTGCCAGCAGCTTGGGACAGGGGGCCACCTACGAGCAGTACTTC; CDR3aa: CASSLGQGATYEQYF
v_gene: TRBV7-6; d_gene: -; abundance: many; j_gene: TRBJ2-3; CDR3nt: TGTGCCAGCAGCTCAATGGTGGGCTCTAGCACAGATACGCAGTATTTT; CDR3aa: CASSSMVGSSTDTQYF
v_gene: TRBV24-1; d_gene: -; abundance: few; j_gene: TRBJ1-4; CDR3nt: TGTGCCACCAGTGAGGAGGGACCGGTTGAAAAACTGTTTTTT; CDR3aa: CATSEEGPVEKLFF
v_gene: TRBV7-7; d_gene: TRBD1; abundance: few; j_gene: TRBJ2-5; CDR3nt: TGTGCTAGCAGTCTATGGACAGGCCAAGAGACCCAGTACTTC; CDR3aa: CASSLWTGQETQYF
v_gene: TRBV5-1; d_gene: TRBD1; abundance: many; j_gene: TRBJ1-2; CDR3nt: TGCGCCAGCAGCTTGACCGGACAGGGGAACTACTATGGCTACACCTTC; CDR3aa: CASSLTGQGNYYGYTF
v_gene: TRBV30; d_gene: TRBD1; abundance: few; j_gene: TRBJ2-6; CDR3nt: TGTGCCTGGACCACCGGGACAGGGATCTCTGGGGCCAACGTCCTGACTTTC; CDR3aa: CAWTTGTGISGANVLTF
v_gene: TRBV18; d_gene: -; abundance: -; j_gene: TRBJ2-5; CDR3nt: TGTGCCAGCTCACCGCCTGCCGAGACGGAAGAGACCCAGTACTTC; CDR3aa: CASSPPAETEETQYF
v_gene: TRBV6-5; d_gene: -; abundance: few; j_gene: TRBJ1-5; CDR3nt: TGTGCCAGCAGCCGAGGCAGGGGTCAGCCCCAGCATTTT; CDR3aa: CASSRGRGQPQHF
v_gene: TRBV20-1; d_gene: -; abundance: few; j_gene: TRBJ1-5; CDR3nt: TGCAGTGCTAGAAGTGGTGCGGAGATCCAGCCCCAGCATTTT; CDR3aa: CSARSGAEIQPQHF
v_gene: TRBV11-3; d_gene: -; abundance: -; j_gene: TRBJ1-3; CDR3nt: TGTGCCAGCAGCTTATCCAGCCTCCTTGGGGACACCATATATTTT; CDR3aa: CASSLSSLLGDTIYF
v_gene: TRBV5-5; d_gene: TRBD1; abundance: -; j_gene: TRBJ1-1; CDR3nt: TGTGCCAGCAGACCCAGACAGGGTGCCGACACTGAAGCTTTCTTT; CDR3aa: CASRPRQGADTEAFF
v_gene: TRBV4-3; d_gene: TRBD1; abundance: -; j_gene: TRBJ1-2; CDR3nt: TGCGCCAGCAGTTACCGACAGGGGGTTGGCTACACCTTC; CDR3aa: CASSYRQGVGYTF
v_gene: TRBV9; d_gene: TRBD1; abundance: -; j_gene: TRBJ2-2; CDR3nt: TGTGCCAGCAGCGTACAGGGGGCGCCCGGGGAGCTGTTTTTT; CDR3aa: CASSVQGAPGELFF
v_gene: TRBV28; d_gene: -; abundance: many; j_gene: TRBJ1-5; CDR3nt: TGTGCCAGCAGCACCCCCTCGGGGGGCGGAAGGGGACAGCCCCAGCATTTT; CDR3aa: CASSTPSGGGRGQPQHF
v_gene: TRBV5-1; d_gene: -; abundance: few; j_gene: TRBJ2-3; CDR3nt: TGCGCCAGCAGCTTGGGAGGGAACACAGATACGCAGTATTTT; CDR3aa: CASSLGGNTDTQYF
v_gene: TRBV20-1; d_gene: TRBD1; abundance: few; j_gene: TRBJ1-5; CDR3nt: TGCAGTGCTAGAGACTCAAAGGCCGGGACAGGGGGTCAGCCCCAGCATTTT; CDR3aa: CSARDSKAGTGGQPQHF